These 27 T cell receptor beta chains were sequenced from one sample in a study of blood T cell repertoires in COVID-19. Sequencing used immunoSEQ multiplex PCR; TCRdb keeps in-frame clones, though not all of them. The table lists approximately 180,000 clones, less than 90% of them singletons. Sequenced: PBMCs or T cells enriched from blood (not recorded which). The receptors originated from a human donor with acute COVID-19. The donor label of this sample is uncertain.

The chain is built from TRBV2 and TRBJ2-3; 10 bases map to TRBD2. The V segment lost 6 bases and the J segment 0 bases; nucleotides outside the gene matches: 12. The CDR3 is 18 amino acids. Germline V gene sequence: CDR1 SNHLY, CDR2 FYNNEI. The CDR3 is CASRGSGGPIISTDTQYF. CDR3 in DNA: TGTGCCAGCAGGGGTAGCGGGGGGCCCATAATCAGCACAGATACGCAGTATTTT.

The rearrangement uses TRBV3-1 (or the pseudogene TRBV3-2) and TRBJ2-7; D may be TRBD1 (6 bases). The CDR3 covers 14 residues. Trimming left V 0 bases short and J 4 bases short, with 10 bases between. Germline V CDR1 and CDR2: LGHDT, YNNKEL (reference sequence). Here the CDR3 DNA reads TGTGCCAGCAGCCAAGAGGGGGCCCGGTACGAGCAGTACTTC. Translated: CASSQEGARYEQYF.

A few counts support this clone. This rearrangement joins TRBV30 to TRBJ1-1; 7 bases agree with TRBD1. Trimming removed 3 bases from V and 0 bases from J; junction bases left unmatched: 16. The germline CDR1 and CDR2 sequences are GTSNPN and SVGIG (reference sequence). The CDR3 runs to 18 residues. The CDR3, as DNA: TGTGCCTGGAGCATTGGAGTGTACAGGGGACATATGAACACTGAAGCTTTCTTT. As protein: CAWSIGVYRGHMNTEAFF.

The chain uses TRBV6-5 and TRBJ2-7, with D perhaps matching TRBD2 (6 bases). V lost 8 bases, J lost 4 bases, and 6 bases lay in between. In germline, CDR1 is MNHEY, CDR2 SVGAGI. The length of the CDR3 is 10 residues. CDR3 sequence reads: CASAGYEQYF. CDR3 DNA sequence: TGTGCCAGCGCGGGATACGAGCAGTACTTC.

The chain is built from TRBV18 and TRBJ1-4, with no clear D. CDR3 length: 19 amino acids. Germline V gives CDR1 KGHSH, CDR2 LQKENI. V dropped 2 bases and J dropped 3 bases, with 22 bases sitting between them. CDR3 in DNA: TGTGCCAGCTCACCAGTGGGCCTCACCCCCACCTCTTCTAATGAAAAACTGTTTTTT. Its protein product is CASSPVGLTPTSSNEKLFF.

This clone was seen just once. This chain joins TRBV12-3 or TRBV12-4 and TRBJ1-5; perhaps TRBD1 as D (6 bases). The V end lost 5 bases, the J end lost 7 bases, and 9 bases lay between the germline ends. The CDR3 contains 12 residues. In DNA, the CDR3 is TGTGCCAGCAGTATCAGGGGACAGCCCCAGCATTTT. Translation gives CASSIRGQPQHF.

J is TRBJ1-1 and V is TRBV6-5; D possibly corresponds to TRBD1 (5 bases). V was shortened by 5 bases and J by 5 bases, with 9 bases between the two germline ends. CDR3 length: 12 amino acids. Germline lookup yields CDR1 MNHEY and CDR2 SVGAGI. The CDR3 loop reads CASSQGTTEAFF. CDR3 DNA: TGTGCCAGCAGTCAGGGCACGACTGAAGCTTTCTTT.

This clone was counted once. The V gene is TRBV12-5, the J gene TRBJ2-7, with D possibly being TRBD2 (6 bases). Germline-derived CDR1 and CDR2 are LGHNT and FRNRAP. Deletions cut 7 bases from V and 1 base from J, with 14 bases between. The CDR3 extends over 14 amino acids. The CDR3 DNA is TGTGCTAGTGTCCGCGGGGCGGGTTCCTACGAGCAGTACTTC. This translates into CASVRGAGSYEQYF.

The rearrangement links TRBV19 to TRBJ2-1; no clear D. V lost 4 bases to trimming and J lost 10 bases, with 11 bases between them. Germline lookup yields CDR1 LNHDA and CDR2 SQIVND (reference sequence). CDR3 length: 12 amino acids. DNA for the CDR3: TGTGCCAGTAGTAGAGAGATCCGGGAGCAGTTCTTC. It translates to CASSREIREQFF.

This rearrangement joins TRBV2 to TRBJ2-7, with TRBD1 matching 8 bases. There are 13 residues in the CDR3. Germline CDR1 reads SNHLY; CDR2 reads FYNNEI. V lost 6 bases to trimming and J lost 4 bases; unmatched junction nucleotides: 5. The CDR3, as DNA: TGTGCCAGCAGGAGGGACAGGATGTACGAGCAGTACTTC. Protein sequence: CASRRDRMYEQYF.

The rearrangement links TRBV2 to TRBJ1-6, with D unclear. Germline V gene sequence: CDR1 SNHLY, CDR2 FYNNEI. Trimming took off 6 bases at V and 7 bases at J, with 19 bases between the two ends. The CDR3 extends over 16 amino acids. The CDR3 coding sequence is TGTGCCAGCAGGACCGGCCGGGAAGGCCACAATTCACCCCTCCACTTT. Protein: CASRTGREGHNSPLHF.

This clone was observed once. The CDR3 DNA reads as TGTGCCAGCAGCGAATCCGGGACAGGGAGCACTGAAGCTTTCTTT. This translates into CASSESGTGSTEAFF. The gene calls are TRBV9 and TRBJ1-1; 9 bases are shared with TRBD1. The CDR3 consists of 15 residues. V gave up 3 bases and J gave up 4 bases; unmatched junction bases: 7. Germline CDR1 and CDR2: SGDLS and YYNGEE.

The gene calls are TRBV11-3 and TRBJ2-2; TRBD2 is a possible D gene (6 bases). The CDR3 runs to 16 residues. Trimming cost V 5 bases and J 0 bases, with 13 bases left between them. Looked up from germline, CDR1 is SGHNT and CDR2 is YENEEA. The CDR3 region has the DNA TGTGCCAGCAGCCCGATGGAGGGATCGAACACCGGGGAGCTGTTTTTT. Protein: CASSPMEGSNTGELFF.

This chain uses TRBV5-6 with TRBJ2-6, with D possibly TRBD1 on 5 matching bases. Trimming stripped 0 bases from V and 2 bases from J, with 15 bases between. CDR3 length: 18 residues. The V gene's germline CDR1 is SGHDT and CDR2 YYEEEE. The CDR3 sequence is CASSLDWGSVAGANVLTF. CDR3 nucleotides: TGTGCCAGCAGCTTGGATTGGGGCAGTGTAGCTGGGGCCAACGTCCTGACTTTC.

This rearrangement joins TRBV7-9 to TRBJ2-7; the D gene is possibly TRBD1 (6 bases). CDR1 is SEHNR, CDR2 FQNEAQ, per germline (reference sequence). This CDR3 is 14 amino acids long. V was pared by 8 bases and J by 2 bases, with 16 bases between. CDR3 nucleotide sequence: TGTGCCAGCGCATTGGGGACACACGCCTACGAGCAGTACTTC. This translates into CASALGTHAYEQYF.

V is TRBV19 and J is TRBJ2-1; D might be TRBD2 (6 bases). V lost 5 bases and J 6 bases, leaving 14 bases between the germline ends. Germline V lookup: CDR1 LNHDA, CDR2 SQIVND (reference sequence). This CDR3 is 14 amino acids long. DNA for the CDR3: TGTGCCAGTAGTGGGCGGGACGGTAGCAATGAGCAGTTCTTC. Translation: CASSGRDGSNEQFF.

The rearrangement links TRBV5-4 to TRBJ2-7; perhaps TRBD1 as D (5 bases). The germline CDR1 and CDR2 sequences are SGHNT and YYREEE (reference sequence). With 6 bases removed from V and 1 base from J, the gap between germline ends came to 14 bases. The CDR3 totals 14 residues. The CDR3 region is CASTSTVQSYEQYF. CDR3 sequence (DNA): TGTGCCAGCACCTCGACAGTTCAGTCCTACGAGCAGTACTTC.

The chain combines TRBV6-1 with TRBJ2-7; TRBD1 is a possible D gene (6 bases). Deletions cut 2 bases from V and 0 bases from J, with 8 bases between. CDR3 length: 14 residues. Per germline, CDR1 MNHNS and CDR2 SASEGT. CDR3 sequence: CASSETGSSYEQYF. The DNA of the CDR3 is TGTGCCAGCAGTGAAACAGGGAGCTCCTACGAGCAGTACTTC.

J is TRBJ2-1 and V is TRBV2; TRBD2 matches at 8 bases. J lost 3 bases, V lost 6 bases, and 7 bases had no gene match. The CDR3 spans 15 residues. Germline loops: CDR1 SNHLY, CDR2 FYNNEI. CDR3 coding DNA: TGTGCCAGCAGGCTGGGCGGGGGGAACTACAATGAGCAGTTCTTC. It yields the protein CASRLGGGNYNEQFF.

The genes are TRBV13 and TRBJ2-7, with a weak D call TRBD2 (6 bases). Germline CDR1 is PRHDT and CDR2 is FYEKMQ (reference sequence). The V gene lost 5 bases and the J gene lost 4 bases, with 24 bases spanning the gap. CDR3 length: 17 residues. The CDR3 loop is CASSPLLFGGSQYEQYF. CDR3 nucleotide sequence: TGTGCCAGCAGCCCCTTGTTGTTCGGGGGTTCCCAATACGAGCAGTACTTC.

The chain joins TRBV9 to TRBJ1-3; D is unclear. Trimming removed 3 bases from V and 0 bases from J, with 7 bases in between. The germline V gene encodes CDR1 SGDLS and CDR2 YYNGEE. This CDR3 contains 14 residues. Written as DNA, the CDR3 is TGTGCCAGCAGCGCCCCAGACTCTGGAAACACCATATATTTT. This encodes CASSAPDSGNTIYF.

This rearrangement joins TRBV2 to TRBJ1-5, with TRBD1 identical over 7 bases. Germline CDR1 reads SNHLY; CDR2 reads FYNNEI. The V segment lost 4 bases and the J segment 0 bases; nucleotides outside the gene matches: 6. The CDR3 covers 16 residues. CDR3 loop: CASSGSGTVSNQPQHF. In nucleotides, the CDR3 is TGTGCCAGCAGTGGATCCGGGACAGTTAGCAATCAGCCCCAGCATTTT.

This clone showed up just once. The chain joins TRBV3-1 (or the pseudogene TRBV3-2) to TRBJ2-2, with TRBD1 matching over 8 bases. V gave up 2 bases and J gave up 2 bases; unmatched junction bases: 4. Germline CDR1 reads LGHDT; CDR2 reads YNNKEL (reference sequence). The CDR3 consists of 16 residues. The chain's CDR3 is CASSQQGQGNTGELFF. For the CDR3, the DNA is TGTGCCAGCAGCCAACAAGGACAGGGTAACACCGGGGAGCTGTTTTTT.

V is TRBV7-9 and J is TRBJ1-6, with a tentative D call TRBD1 (5 bases). Trimming cost V 4 bases and J 7 bases, with 14 bases left between them. This CDR3 spans 15 amino acids. Per the germline V gene, CDR1 is SEHNR and CDR2 is FQNEAQ (reference sequence). CDR3 region: CASSSGPPDNSPLHF. CDR3 nucleotide sequence: TGTGCCAGCAGCTCAGGGCCCCCTGACAATTCACCCCTCCACTTT.

This clone appeared a few times. The chain couples TRBV5-1 to TRBJ1-2, with 8 bases lining up with TRBD1. The CDR3 contains 13 residues. Germline V CDR1 and CDR2: SGHRS, YFSETQ. The V segment lost 4 bases and the J segment 4 bases; nucleotides outside the gene matches: 3. This CDR3 reads CASSQTGGYGYTF. DNA for the CDR3: TGCGCCAGCAGCCAAACAGGGGGCTATGGCTACACCTTC.

The chain joins TRBV11-2 to TRBJ1-3; D is ambiguous. The CDR3 consists of 13 residues. V gave up 5 bases and J gave up 4 bases, with 9 bases separating them. Germline V gene sequence: CDR1 SGHAT, CDR2 FQNNGV. CDR3 sequence (DNA): TGTGCCAGCAGCCGGGTAGCGGGAAACACCATATATTTT. Amino acid sequence: CASSRVAGNTIYF.

The table lists this clone with a count of one. This chain connects TRBV7-2 to TRBJ1-1, with 8 bases fitting TRBD1. In germline, CDR1 is SGHTA, CDR2 FQGNSA. The CDR3 contains 13 residues. V was clipped by 6 bases and J by 11 bases; unmatched bases: 11. CDR3 residues: CASSFGDRRSAFF. The CDR3 DNA is TGTGCCAGCAGTTTCGGGGACAGGAGGTCGGCTTTCTTT.